Following are 5 T cell receptor beta chains from one sample sequenced in a study of T cells after yellow fever vaccination. In TCRdb, the 5' RACE reads were re-called with MiXCR into one record per CDR3 protein. The data show around 500,000 distinct CDR3 sequences, just over 20% seen once. This specimen was PBMCs, taken about 21 days after the first yellow fever vaccination. The receptors shown here come from a man younger than 35 who received the YFV17D yellow fever vaccine.

The CDR3 protein is CASSPRARDTGELFF. CDR3 DNA: TGTGCCAGCAGCCCCAGGGCCCGGGACACCGGGGAGCTGTTTTTT. The chain joins TRBV14 to TRBJ2-2; TRBD1 is a possible D gene (5 bases). The CDR3 has 15 amino acids. V lost 4 bases and J lost 3, with 12 bases in between. Germline V lookup: CDR1 SGHDN, CDR2 FVKESK. The complete variable domain, with remaining parts taken from reference TRBV14 and TRBJ2-2, reads EAGVTQFPSHSVIEKGQTVTLRCDPISGHDNLYWYRRVMGKEIKFLLHFVKESKQDESGMPNNRFLAERTGGTYSTLKVQPAELEDSGVYFCASSPRARDTGELFFGEGSRLTVL.

The table lists this clonotype with a few counts. V is TRBV20-1 and J is TRBJ1-1; 8 positions agree with TRBD1. In germline, CDR1 is DFQATT, CDR2 SNEGSKA (reference sequence). The V and J ends lost 0 bases and 6 bases, in that order; junction bases with no gene match: 3. This CDR3 has 13 residues. CDR3: CSAREQGAAEAFF. CDR3 in DNA: TGCAGTGCTAGAGAGCAGGGGGCTGCTGAAGCTTTCTTT.

The J gene is TRBJ2-2, the V gene TRBV20-1; the D is unclear. The CDR3 extends over 20 amino acids. Germline-derived CDR1 and CDR2 are DFQATT and SNEGSKA (reference sequence). The V and J ends lost 5 bases and 0 bases respectively, with 28 bases between them. The DNA of the CDR3 is TGCAGTGCTTTAGGTTCAGAAGAGTATTTGCCAAAGACGAACACCGGGGAGCTGTTTTTT. Translating it yields CSALGSEEYLPKTNTGELFF.

J is TRBJ1-1 and V is TRBV5-5; unclear D gene. The germline V gene encodes CDR1 SGHKS and CDR2 YYEKEE (reference sequence). Trimming cost V 2 bases and J 0 bases, with 8 bases left between them. CDR3 size: 14 residues. CDR3 in amino acids: CASSFYTLNTEAFF. In DNA form, the CDR3 reads TGTGCCAGCAGCTTCTACACCTTGAACACTGAAGCTTTCTTT.

The sample holds a few counts of this clonotype. The chain links TRBV7-9 to TRBJ2-5; D gene ambiguous. CDR3 size: 13 residues. CDR1 is SEHNR, CDR2 FQNEAQ, per germline (reference sequence). V lost 7 bases and J 5 bases, leaving 14 bases between the germline ends. In DNA form, the CDR3 reads TGTGCCAGCACCGTTAGTTTCTACGAGACCCAGTACTTC. It specifies CASTVSFYETQYF.